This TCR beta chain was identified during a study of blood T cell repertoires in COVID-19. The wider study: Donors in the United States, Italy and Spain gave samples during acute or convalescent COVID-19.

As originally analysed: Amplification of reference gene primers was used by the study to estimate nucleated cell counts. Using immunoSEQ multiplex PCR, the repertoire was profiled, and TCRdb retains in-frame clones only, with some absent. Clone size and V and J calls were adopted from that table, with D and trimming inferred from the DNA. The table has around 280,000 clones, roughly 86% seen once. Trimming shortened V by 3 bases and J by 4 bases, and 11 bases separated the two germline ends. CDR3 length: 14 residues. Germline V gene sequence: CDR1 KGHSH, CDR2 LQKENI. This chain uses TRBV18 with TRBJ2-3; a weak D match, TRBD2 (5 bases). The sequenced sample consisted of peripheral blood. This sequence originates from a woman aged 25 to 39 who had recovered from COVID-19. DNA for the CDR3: TGTGCCAGCTCACCCGGAGGCTCGGCAGATACGCAGTATTTT. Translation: CASSPGGSADTQYF.